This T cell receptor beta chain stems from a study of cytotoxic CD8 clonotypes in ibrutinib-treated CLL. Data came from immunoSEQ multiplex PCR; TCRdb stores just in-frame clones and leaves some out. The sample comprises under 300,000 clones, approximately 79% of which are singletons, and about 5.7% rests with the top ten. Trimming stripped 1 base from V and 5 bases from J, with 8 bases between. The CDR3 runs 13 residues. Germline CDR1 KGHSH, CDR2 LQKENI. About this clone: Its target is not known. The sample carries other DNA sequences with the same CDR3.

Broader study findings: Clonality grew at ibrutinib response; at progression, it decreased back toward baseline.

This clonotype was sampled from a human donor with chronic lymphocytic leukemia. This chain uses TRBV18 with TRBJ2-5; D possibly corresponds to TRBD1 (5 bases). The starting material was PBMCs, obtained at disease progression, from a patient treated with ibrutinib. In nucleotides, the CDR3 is TGTGCCAGCTCACCACGTAGGGGCGAGACCCAGTACTTC. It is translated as CASSPRRGETQYF. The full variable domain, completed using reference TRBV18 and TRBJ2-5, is NAGVMQNPRHLVRRRGQEARLRCSPMKGHSHVYWYRQLPEEGLKFMVYLQKENIIDESGMPKERFSAEFPKEGPSILRIQQVVRGDSAAYFCASSPRRGETQYFGPGTRLLVL.